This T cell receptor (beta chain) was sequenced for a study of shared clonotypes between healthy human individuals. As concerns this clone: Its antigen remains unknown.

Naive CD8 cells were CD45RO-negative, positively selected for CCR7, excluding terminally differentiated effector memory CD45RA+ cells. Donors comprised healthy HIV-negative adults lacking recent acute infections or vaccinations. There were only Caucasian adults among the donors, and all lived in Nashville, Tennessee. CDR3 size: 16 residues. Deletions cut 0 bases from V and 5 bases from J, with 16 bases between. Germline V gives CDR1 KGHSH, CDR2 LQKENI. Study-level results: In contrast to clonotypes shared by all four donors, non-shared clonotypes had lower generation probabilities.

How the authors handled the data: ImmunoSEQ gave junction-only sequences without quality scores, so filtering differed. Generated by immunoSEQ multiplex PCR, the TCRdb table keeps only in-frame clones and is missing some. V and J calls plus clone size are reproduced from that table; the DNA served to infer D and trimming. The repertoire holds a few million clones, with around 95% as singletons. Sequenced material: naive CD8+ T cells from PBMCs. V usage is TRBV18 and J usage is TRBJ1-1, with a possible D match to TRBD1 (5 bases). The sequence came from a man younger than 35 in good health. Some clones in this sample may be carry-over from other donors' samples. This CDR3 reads CASSPPPGREKTEAFF. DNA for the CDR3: TGTGCCAGCTCACCACCACCGGGACGGGAGAAAACTGAAGCTTTCTTT.